This record concerns one T cell receptor (beta chain) sequence. Antigen unknown. These data originate in a study of cytomegalovirus exposure and HLA in healthy donors. Findings and limits, study-wide: TCR beta sequences numbering 15,000 to 20,000 were associated with HLA alleles at 0.05 false discovery rate in a later analysis. Later analysis suggested most CMV-associated TCR beta chains were HLA-restricted.

J was trimmed by 6 bases and V by 2 bases; bases with no gene match: 2. The CDR3 has 15 residues. Germline assignment: CDR1 SGDLS and CDR2 YYNGEE. The donors were healthy bone marrow donors. Primers included in the PCR were 60 Vbeta and 13 Jbeta primers. Data came from immunoSEQ multiplex PCR; TCRdb stores just in-frame clones and leaves some out. The data contain approximately 130,000 clones, 55% to 75% of them seen just once; the ten biggest clones take up about 3%. The sequenced sample was PBMCs. The clonotype was recovered from a human donor in good health. This chain uses TRBV9 with TRBJ2-1; 13 positions match TRBD2. In DNA form, the CDR3 reads TGTGCCAGCAGCGTGACTAGCGGGGGGAGCAATGAGCAGTTCTTC. Amino acids: CASSVTSGGSNEQFF.